This T cell receptor beta chain was sequenced for a study of CD8+CD57+ T cells in acquired aplastic anemia. On the study more broadly: Quantities of DNA derived from sorted CD4+ and CD8+ cells averaged approximately 3.3 ug.

This clonotype was picked up many times. Template material for TCR beta VDJ and CDR3 profiling consisted of genomic DNA. Each CDR3 protein gets one entry after TCRdb re-called the reads with MiXCR. The data show 400,000 to 450,000 distinct CDR3 sequences, under 80% seen once. Sequencing was carried out using sorted CD4+, CD8+, or CD8+CD57+ T cells (not recorded which) from PBMCs. The TCR was taken from a human donor in good health, serving as a control.

For the CDR3, the DNA is TGTGCCAGCAGCTTTGGAACTACATCAACAGTAGAGCAGTACTTC. As protein: CASSFGTTSTVEQYF. V is TRBV5-8 and J is TRBJ2-7; no reliable D call. V was cut by 2 bases and J by 7 bases, with 19 bases left in between. The CDR3 has 15 amino acids. Germline loops: CDR1 SGHTS, CDR2 YDEGEE.